The 25 T cell receptor beta chains below all came from one sample that was sequenced in a study of glioma-infiltrating T cells. The iRepertoire nested amplicon-rescue multiplex PCR amplified TCR alpha and beta CDR3s from RNA. TCRdb itself ran the multiplex PCR reads through MiXCR, one entry per CDR3 protein. This table holds about 130,000 distinct CDR3 sequences, under 30% found once. Sequencing was done on a sample of glioma tissue, nonneoplastic brain tissue, or PBMCs (not recorded which). These receptors all come from a human donor with low-grade glioma or glioblastoma, undergoing nonglioma brain surgery, or in good health (not recorded which).

This clonotype was picked up a small number of times. The J gene is TRBJ2-6, the V gene TRBV24-1, with 7 nucleotides matching TRBD2. Germline V gene data show CDR1 as KGHDR and CDR2 as SFDVKD. V was pared by 6 bases and J by 0 bases, with 4 bases of the junction left unmatched. The CDR3 spans 16 residues. The CDR3 sequence: CATSSGRVSGANVLTF. The CDR3 nucleotides read TGTGCCACCAGTTCGGGGAGGGTCTCTGGGGCCAACGTCCTGACTTTC.

The V call is TRBV3-1, the J call TRBJ1-1, with 7 bases that match TRBD1. V lost 7 bases to trimming and J lost 3 bases; unmatched junction nucleotides: 11. Germline V gene lookup returns CDR1 LGHDT and CDR2 YNNKEL (reference sequence). The CDR3 spans 15 residues. The CDR3 DNA is TGTGCCAGCACCGAAACAGGGGTGCGGGACACTGAAGCTTTCTTT. As protein: CASTETGVRDTEAFF. Combining the CDR3 with reference TRBV3-1 and TRBJ1-1 gives the whole variable domain DTAVSQTPKYLVTQMGNDKSIKCEQNLGHDTMYWYKQDSKKFLKIMFSYNNKELIINETVPNRFSPKSPDKAHLNLHINSLELGDSAVYFCASTETGVRDTEAFFGQGTRLTVV.

The sample holds a few counts of this clonotype. The J gene is TRBJ1-2, the V gene TRBV7-9; tentative D call: TRBD1 (6 bases). The ends were cut back, 1 base at V and 4 bases at J, with 7 bases in the middle. The germline gives CDR1 SEHNR, CDR2 FQNEAQ (reference sequence). This CDR3 has 13 residues. In DNA form, the CDR3 reads TGTGCCAGCAGCTTAGGGACAGTCTATGGCTACACCTTC. It yields the protein CASSLGTVYGYTF.

This clonotype occurred many times. The chain has TRBV7-8 and TRBJ1-1, with D unclear. Germline CDR1 is SGHVS and CDR2 is FQNEAQ. Deletions cut 2 bases from V and 7 bases from J, with 14 bases between. The CDR3 is 14 residues long. CDR3 DNA: TGTGCCAGCAGCTTAACCAGGCCCATTCTTGAAGCTTTCTTT. Its protein product is CASSLTRPILEAFF.

The chain couples TRBV4-1 to TRBJ2-5; D gene uncertain. The V gene's germline CDR1 is MGHRA and CDR2 YSYEKL. The CDR3 is 15 residues long. Trimming took 4 bases from V and 3 from J, leaving 15 bases between them. This chain's CDR3 is CASSPATAEKETQYF. The CDR3 nucleotides are TGCGCCAGCAGCCCGGCCACAGCCGAAAAAGAGACCCAGTACTTC.

The chain employs TRBV9 and TRBJ2-5, with TRBD2 identical over 7 bases. From germline, CDR1 is SGDLS and CDR2 YYNGEE. J lost 5 bases, V lost 4 bases, and 11 bases had no gene match. The CDR3 totals 15 residues. The CDR3 loop is CASSLRAGLGETQYF. The DNA for the CDR3 is TGTGCCAGCAGCCTGAGAGCGGGGTTGGGGGAGACCCAGTACTTC.

This chain joins TRBV11-2 and TRBJ2-7; 7 bases map to TRBD2. Germline V lookup: CDR1 SGHAT, CDR2 FQNNGV. There are 16 residues in the CDR3. The V and J ends lost 2 bases and 1 base, in that order; junction bases with no gene match: 8. The CDR3 is CASSLWGGTVSYEQYV. Written as DNA, the CDR3 is TGTGCCAGCAGCTTATGGGGGGGGACGGTTTCCTACGAGCAGTACGTC.

The gene calls are TRBV18 and TRBJ2-3, with 8 bases matching TRBD1. V lost 6 bases and J lost 4; bases outside the gene matches: 9. The germline gives CDR1 KGHSH, CDR2 LQKENI. The CDR3 is 15 amino acids. The CDR3 coding sequence is TGTGCCAGCTCGGGGAAGATGACAGGGGCAGATACGCAGTATTTT. Its protein is CASSGKMTGADTQYF.

The V call is TRBV19, the J call TRBJ1-6, with 9 bases that match TRBD1. Germline V gene data show CDR1 as LNHDA and CDR2 as SQIVND (reference sequence). The trim removed 5 bases at V and 9 bases at J, leaving 5 bases unmatched. The CDR3 contains 14 residues. CDR3 in amino acids: CASSRDRGFSPLHF. CDR3 bases: TGTGCCAGTAGTCGCGACAGGGGGTTTTCACCCCTCCACTTT.

Note on this clonotype: A much larger clonotype is one base distant, so this may be a read error. CDR3 residues: CARSLTADTQYF. CDR3 DNA: TGTGCCAGAAGTCTGACAGCAGATACGCAGTATTTT. V and J are TRBV28 and TRBJ2-3, with D possibly matching TRBD1 (5 bases). CDR1 MDHEN and CDR2 SYDVKM come from the germline V gene. V shed 9 bases and J shed 4 bases, with 11 bases lying between them. The length of the CDR3 is 12 residues. The variable domain in full, completed from reference TRBV28 and TRBJ2-3, reads DVKVTQSSRYLVKRTGEKVFLECVQDMDHENMFWYRQDPGLGLRLIYFSYDVKMKEKGDIPEGYSVSREKKERFSLILESASTNQTSMYLCARSLTADTQYFGPGTRLTVL.

This clonotype was counted at least ten times. The chain combines TRBV7-9 with TRBJ2-3, with 8 nucleotides matching TRBD2. CDR3 length: 16 amino acids. The J segment lost 4 bases and the V segment lost 4 bases, leaving 10 bases of the junction unmatched. CDR1 is SEHNR, CDR2 FQNEAQ, per germline (reference sequence). The CDR3 bases are TGTGCCAGCAGCTACCCCCTTAGCGGGGAGGCAGATACGCAGTATTTT. Translated: CASSYPLSGEADTQYF.

There are many counts of this clonotype. The rearrangement joins TRBV6-6 to TRBJ2-1; no definite D call. From germline, CDR1 is MNHNY and CDR2 SVGAGI (reference sequence). The CDR3 covers 15 residues. Trimming stripped 0 bases from V and 0 bases from J, with 6 bases between. The CDR3 nucleotides read TGTGCCAGCAGTTACTCTCAGAGCTCCTACAATGAGCAGTTCTTC. Translating it yields CASSYSQSSYNEQFF.

The J gene is TRBJ1-3, the V gene TRBV6-5; possible D gene TRBD1, 6 bases. Germline V gene lookup returns CDR1 MNHEY and CDR2 SVGAGI. V lost 2 bases, J lost 3 bases, and 11 bases lay in between. The CDR3 spans 15 residues. The CDR3 protein is CASSYQQTGGNTIYF. As DNA, the CDR3 is TGTGCCAGCAGTTACCAGCAGACAGGTGGAAACACCATATATTTT.

A few counts support this clonotype. The chain employs TRBV29-1 and TRBJ1-5, with a weak D call TRBD1 (5 bases). From germline, CDR1 is SQVTM and CDR2 ANQGSEA. This CDR3 contains 13 residues. The germline V and J ends were trimmed by 7 bases and 2 bases, with 12 bases remaining between them. The CDR3 region has the DNA TGCAGCGGTCGAGGGGATTGCAATCAGCCCCAGCATTTT. This encodes CSGRGDCNQPQHF.

This sequence joins TRBV15 and TRBJ2-1, with TRBD2 matching over 11 bases. The CDR3 is made up of 14 amino acids. The trim removed 8 bases at V and 7 bases at J, leaving 7 bases unmatched. CDR1 is LNHNV, CDR2 YYDKDF, per germline (reference sequence). This CDR3 is CATDSGGATNEQFF. As DNA, the CDR3 is TGTGCCACCGATAGCGGGGGGGCCACTAATGAGCAGTTCTTC.

V is TRBV11-2 and J is TRBJ2-1; 7 bases are shared with TRBD1. V lost 1 base to trimming and J lost 7 bases; unmatched junction nucleotides: 7. Germline V lookup: CDR1 SGHAT, CDR2 FQNNGV. The CDR3 runs to 15 residues. CDR3 in amino acids: CASSLALGRGNEQFF. In nucleotides, the CDR3 is TGTGCCAGCAGCTTAGCCCTCGGCAGGGGGAATGAGCAGTTCTTC.

To note about this clonotype: At one end the junction does not follow the germline gene, possibly because of a read error. The gene calls are TRBV28 and TRBJ1-3; D is uncertain. The CDR3 totals 15 residues. From germline, CDR1 is MDHEN and CDR2 SYDVKM. The CDR3 DNA sequence: TGTGCCAGCAGTTTATCTGCGAGCTCTGGAAACGCCATATATTTT. It is translated as CASSLSASSGNAIYF.

A remark on this clonotype: A much more abundant neighbour one base away suggests this may be a read error. J is TRBJ2-5 and V is TRBV7-2; D possibly corresponds to TRBD2 (6 bases). Deletions cut 6 bases from V and 4 bases from J, with 12 bases between. CDR1 is SGHTA, CDR2 FQGNSA, per germline. The CDR3 extends over 13 amino acids. The CDR3 DNA reads as TGTGCCAGCAGTCTCATAGCGGCAGAGACCCAGTACTTC. Protein sequence: CASSLIAAETQYF.

A few counts support this clonotype. CDR3: CASSTGTGYGYTF. The CDR3 bases are TGCGCCAGCAGCACCGGGACAGGCTATGGCTACACCTTC. The chain recombines TRBV5-1 with TRBJ1-2; the match to TRBD1 covers 8 bases. From germline, CDR1 is SGHRS and CDR2 YFSETQ. Unmatched junction bases numbered 3, after V lost 4 bases and J lost 4 bases. The CDR3 totals 13 residues.

On this clonotype: A read error is possible here, since a much larger clone lies one base away. CDR3 sequence reads: CASSLVDKETQCF. The DNA of the CDR3 is TGTGCCAGCAGCTTAGTGGATAAAGAGACCCAGTGCTTC. This chain links TRBV7-2 with TRBJ2-5; D is unresolved. Germline V lookup: CDR1 SGHTA, CDR2 FQGNSA. The CDR3 spans 13 residues.

A note on this clonotype: A clone one base away is much larger, so this may be a read error. The CDR3 here is CASSEPQNGQFF. The CDR3 nucleotides read TGTGCCAGCAGTGAACCCCAAAATGGGCAGTTCTTC. The genes are TRBV2 and TRBJ2-1; no reliable D call. The CDR3 covers 12 residues. Per germline, CDR1 SNHLY and CDR2 FYNNEI.

A few counts support this clonotype. The V gene is TRBV3-1, the J gene TRBJ2-1, with TRBD2 matching over 8 bases. This CDR3 region has 16 residues. Germline V lookup: CDR1 LGHDT, CDR2 YNNKEL (reference sequence). Trimming took 0 bases from V and 3 from J; bases not matched to a gene: 4. The CDR3 loop reads CASSQDPAGDYNEQFF. The CDR3 DNA reads as TGTGCCAGCAGCCAAGACCCAGCGGGGGACTACAATGAGCAGTTCTTC.

This clonotype was seen ten or more times. The J gene is TRBJ2-3, the V gene TRBV5-1; the D call may be TRBD1 or TRBD2 (6 bases each). The CDR3 contains 14 residues. The ends were cut back, 4 bases at V and 6 bases at J, with 15 bases in the middle. Germline loops: CDR1 SGHRS, CDR2 YFSETQ. The CDR3 region is CASSAGHQQDTQYF. CDR3 bases: TGCGCCAGCAGCGCGGGACACCAACAGGATACGCAGTATTTT.

The table lists this clonotype with a few counts. The gene calls are TRBV24-1 and TRBJ2-4, with D perhaps being TRBD1 or TRBD2 (5 bases each). Germline CDR1 reads KGHDR; CDR2 reads SFDVKD. This CDR3 is 16 amino acids long. Trimming cost V 1 base and J 0 bases, with 9 bases left between them. Here the CDR3 reads CATSDFGGLAKNIQYF. In DNA, the CDR3 is TGTGCCACCAGTGATTTTGGGGGATTAGCCAAAAACATTCAGTACTTC.

This clonotype was found many times. The J gene is TRBJ1-1, the V gene TRBV28; D may be TRBD1 (5 bases). The CDR3 sequence is 13 residues long. Germline CDR1 is MDHEN and CDR2 is SYDVKM. The germline V and J ends were trimmed by 6 bases and 11 bases, with 19 bases remaining between them. The CDR3 DNA reads TGTGCCAGCAGCTTCAACGAACAGGCCGCCGCTTTCTTT. It encodes CASSFNEQAAAFF.